This T cell receptor beta chain appears in the sequencing data of a study of blood T cell repertoires in COVID-19 (dated by TCRdb to 2018 to 2020). At the level of the whole study: The collaborator samples originated in the United States, Italy and Spain and spanned the acute and convalescent phases of COVID-19. The material from the prospective study consisted of cDNA or gDNA derived from T cells, B-cell-depleted T cells, or PBMCs. Subjects who had been exposed to COVID-19, were actively infected with it, or had recovered from it provided the deeply sampled blood TCRbeta repertoires that made up the dataset. The repertoires were released in a freely available public database meant as a resource for research on the immune response to SARS-CoV-2. The samples were drawn from two sources: the first 160 participants of the ongoing ImmuneRACE study, and 1,200 or so subjects contributed by 6 global collaborators. The sample metadata nearly always contained a de-identified subject ID, COVID-19 status, age in years and sex. Where available, HLA class I and class II types were taken from metadata supplied by the sample provider and were not determined by assay-based typing. Study-level results and caveats: The quantity of clinical and demographic metadata differed by source and by participant and was supplied without curation.

Remarks on this clone: No cognate antigen has been identified for it. Base qualities are missing; no much larger clone stands one base away.

TCRbeta CDR3 regions were amplified from genomic DNA by means of the immunoSEQ Assay, a bias-controlled multiplex PCR. Turning to the authors' computational methods: Within the assay, amplification of reference gene primers was used to estimate how many nucleated cells each sample contained. Sequence reads were collapsed and filtered to measure the absolute abundance of every unique TCRbeta CDR3 rearrangement. For each sample, productive Simpson clonality was calculated as the square root of Simpson's diversity index across productive rearrangements. The table comes from immuneACCESS by way of TCRdb, which keeps in-frame sequences with V and J called. Part of the clones is missing from these tables; in studies checked, under half for an unresolved V gene and the rest for unknown reasons. V, J and clone size are those of that table, while D and trimming were read from the DNA. The sample table records 250,000 or so clones; around 87% of these occur just once. 1.5% of the sample lies in the top ten.

A second Seattle source provided samples from volunteer blood donors who had recovered from COVID-19. Whole blood was collected in K2EDTA tubes by collaborating institutions according to the institutions' own protocols. For TCRbeta analysis, collaborator samples were shipped as frozen whole blood, as isolated PBMCs, or as DNA extracted from either sample type. Germline trimming: 4 bases from V, 4 bases from J; junction bases outside gene matches: 8. From cysteine to phenylalanine, the CDR3 is 16 amino acids long. Solely the CDR3 DNA is kept, with 48 bases framed from the first base. The germline V gene encodes CDR1 LGHNA and CDR2 YSLEER.

The TCR sequence derives from a middle-aged woman who had recovered from COVID-19. The chain couples TRBV4-3 to TRBJ2-3, with 10 bases in between that match TRBD2. Sequenced material: peripheral blood. The nucleotides are TGCGCCAGCAGCCCCCGCGCTAGCGGGAGATCAGATACGCAGTATTTT. Its protein is CASSPRASGRSDTQYF.